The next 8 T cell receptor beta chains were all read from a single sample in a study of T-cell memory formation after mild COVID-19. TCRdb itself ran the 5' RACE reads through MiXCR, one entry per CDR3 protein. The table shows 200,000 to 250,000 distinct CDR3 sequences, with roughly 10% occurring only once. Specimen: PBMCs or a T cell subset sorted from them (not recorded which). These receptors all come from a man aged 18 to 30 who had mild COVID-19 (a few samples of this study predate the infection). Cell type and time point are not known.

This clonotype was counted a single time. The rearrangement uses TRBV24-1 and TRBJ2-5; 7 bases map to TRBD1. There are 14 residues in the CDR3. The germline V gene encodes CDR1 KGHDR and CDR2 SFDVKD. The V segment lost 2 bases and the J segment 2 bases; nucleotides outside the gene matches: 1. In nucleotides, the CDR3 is TGTGCCACCAGTGATTCGGGACAGCAAGAGACCCAGTACTTC. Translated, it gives CATSDSGQQETQYF.

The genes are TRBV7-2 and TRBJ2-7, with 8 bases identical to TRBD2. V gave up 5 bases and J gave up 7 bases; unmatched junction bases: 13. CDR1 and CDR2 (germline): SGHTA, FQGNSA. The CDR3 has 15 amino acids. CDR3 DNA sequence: TGTGCCAGCAGCGTAACGGGGGGGGCTGCCCGGGAGCAGTACTTC. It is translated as CASSVTGGAAREQYF.

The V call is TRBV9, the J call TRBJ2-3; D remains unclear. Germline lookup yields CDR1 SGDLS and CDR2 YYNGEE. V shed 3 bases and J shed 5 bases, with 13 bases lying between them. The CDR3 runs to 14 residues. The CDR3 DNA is TGTGCCAGCAGCGCCAGCCCTAGGAGAGATACGCAGTATTTT. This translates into CASSASPRRDTQYF.

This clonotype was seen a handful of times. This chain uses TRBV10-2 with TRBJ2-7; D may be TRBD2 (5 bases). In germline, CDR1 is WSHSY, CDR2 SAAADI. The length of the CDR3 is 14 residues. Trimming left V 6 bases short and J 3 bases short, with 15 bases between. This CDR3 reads CASRRPGMDYEQYF. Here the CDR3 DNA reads TGCGCCAGCAGGAGGCCGGGGATGGACTACGAGCAGTACTTC.

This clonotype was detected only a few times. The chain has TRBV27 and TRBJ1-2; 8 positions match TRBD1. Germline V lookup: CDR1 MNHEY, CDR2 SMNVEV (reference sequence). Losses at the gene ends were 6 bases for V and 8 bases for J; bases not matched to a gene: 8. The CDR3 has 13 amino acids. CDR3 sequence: CASRLGQVGGYTF. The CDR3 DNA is TGTGCCAGCAGGCTGGGACAGGTGGGGGGCTACACCTTC.

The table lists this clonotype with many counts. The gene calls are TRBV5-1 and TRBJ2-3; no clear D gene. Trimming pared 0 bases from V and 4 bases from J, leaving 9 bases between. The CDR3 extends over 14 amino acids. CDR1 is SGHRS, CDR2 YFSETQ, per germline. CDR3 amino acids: CASSLDKRPDTQYF. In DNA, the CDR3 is TGCGCCAGCAGCTTGGACAAGAGGCCAGATACGCAGTATTTT.

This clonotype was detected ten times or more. The CDR3 region has the DNA TGTGCCAGCAGTGAGGAAGACAATGAGCAGTTCTTC. This sequence encodes CASSEEDNEQFF. V is TRBV2 and J is TRBJ2-1, with unresolved D. CDR1 is SNHLY and CDR2 is FYNNEI in the germline V gene. This CDR3 has 12 amino acids. The V end was cut by 3 bases, the J end by 5 bases, with 5 bases between. The complete variable domain, with remaining parts taken from reference TRBV2 and TRBJ2-1, reads EPEVTQTPSHQVTQMGQEVILRCVPISNHLYFYWYRQILGQKVEFLVSFYNNEISEKSEIFDDQFSVERPDGSNFTLKIRSTKLEDSAMYFCASSEEDNEQFFGPGTRLTVL.

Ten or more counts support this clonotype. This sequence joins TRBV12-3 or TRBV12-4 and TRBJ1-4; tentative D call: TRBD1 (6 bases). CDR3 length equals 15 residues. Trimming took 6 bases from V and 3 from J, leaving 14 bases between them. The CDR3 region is CASSTTGAANEKLFF. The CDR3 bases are TGTGCCAGCAGCACGACGGGGGCGGCTAATGAAAAACTGTTTTTT.